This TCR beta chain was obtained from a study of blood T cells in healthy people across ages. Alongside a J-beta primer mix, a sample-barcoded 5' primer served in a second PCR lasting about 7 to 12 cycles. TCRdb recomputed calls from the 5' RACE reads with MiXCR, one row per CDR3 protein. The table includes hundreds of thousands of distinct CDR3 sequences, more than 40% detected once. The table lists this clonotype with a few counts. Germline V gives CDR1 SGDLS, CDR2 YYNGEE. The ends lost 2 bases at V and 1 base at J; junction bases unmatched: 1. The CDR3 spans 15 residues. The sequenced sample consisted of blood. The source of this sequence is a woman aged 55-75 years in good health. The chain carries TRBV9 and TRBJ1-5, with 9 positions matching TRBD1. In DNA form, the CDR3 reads TGTGCCAGCAGCGTCGGGACAGGGAGCAATCAGCCCCAGCATTTT. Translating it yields CASSVGTGSNQPQHF.